These 15 T cell receptor beta chains were all obtained from the same sample, sequenced in a study of T cells expressing NK-cell markers. TCRdb reprocessed the 5' RACE reads, keeping one entry per CDR3 protein, no DNA. This sample's clone table lists more than 90,000 distinct CDR3 sequences. The specimen was blood T cells: a sorted CD56 or NKG2C T cell subset, CD4+ or CD8+ T cells, or bulk PBMC T cells (not recorded which). These receptors all stem from a woman between 18 and 75 years old in good health.

This sequence joins TRBV27 and TRBJ2-7; TCRdb reports TRBD2, a call that lacks DNA to check it against. Looked up from germline, CDR1 is MNHEY and CDR2 is SMNVEV (reference sequence). This CDR3 is built from 12 residues. CDR3 sequence: CASSGGAYEQYF.

The V gene is TRBV3-1, the J gene TRBJ2-4; without DNA, the TCRdb call of TRBD2 cannot be checked. The CDR3 covers 18 residues. Germline CDR1 and CDR2: LGHDT and YNNKEL (reference sequence). The CDR3 loop reads CASSRGTSGEPRPHIQYF.

V usage is TRBV7-9 and J usage is TRBJ2-7; TCRdb indicates TRBD1, and absent DNA this call remains unverified. The CDR3 consists of 14 residues. Germline V gene data show CDR1 as SEHNR and CDR2 as FQNEAQ (reference sequence). This CDR3 reads CASSPRDSRYEQYF.

The chain uses TRBV27 and TRBJ1-3; without DNA, the TCRdb call of TRBD1 cannot be checked. The CDR3 runs to 15 residues. Germline V CDR1 and CDR2: MNHEY, SMNVEV (reference sequence). The CDR3 region is CASPWVCVPGNTIYF.

CDR3 sequence: CASSSLAGGPGNEQFF. This rearrangement joins TRBV7-8 to TRBJ2-1; checking the TCRdb D call of TRBD2 is not possible without DNA. CDR3 size: 16 residues. In germline, CDR1 is SGHVS, CDR2 FQNEAQ.

V and J are TRBV4-3 and TRBJ2-1. Germline loops: CDR1 LGHNA, CDR2 YSLEER. The length of the CDR3 is 14 residues. The chain's CDR3 is CASSQDYSGNEQFF.

The V call is TRBV7-9, the J call TRBJ1-6; the TCRdb call, TRBD1, lacks DNA for checking. CDR1 and CDR2 (germline): SEHNR, FQNEAQ (reference sequence). This CDR3 contains 15 residues. The CDR3 region is CASSSPAEFNSPLHF.

This chain connects TRBV5-4 to TRBJ2-7; TCRdb's D call of TRBD1 is untestable without DNA. The CDR3 extends over 15 amino acids. CDR1 is SGHNT, CDR2 YYREEE, per germline (reference sequence). CDR3 amino acids: CASKGLPTGSYEQYF.

The V gene is TRBV30, the J gene TRBJ2-2. This CDR3 region has 11 residues. Germline V gene sequence: CDR1 GTSNPN, CDR2 SVGIG (reference sequence). CDR3 protein: CARAEAGELFF.

CDR3 sequence reads: CASSQDATNSYEQYF. This chain uses TRBV3-1 with TRBJ2-7. The CDR3 has 15 residues. The germline V gene has CDR1 LGHDT and CDR2 YNNKEL (reference sequence).

This chain connects TRBV12-3 or TRBV12-4 to TRBJ2-4. The CDR3 spans 12 residues. CDR3 amino acids: CASRLAGNIQYF.

The rearrangement joins TRBV27 to TRBJ1-1. Germline V CDR1 and CDR2: MNHEY, SMNVEV (reference sequence). The CDR3 is 14 residues long. This CDR3 is CASSHLQTNTEAFF.

The J gene is TRBJ2-1, the V gene TRBV15. Germline-derived CDR1 and CDR2 are LNHNV and YYDKDF (reference sequence). The length of the CDR3 is 13 residues. The CDR3: CATSRASYNEQFF.

The genes are TRBV27 and TRBJ2-5; TCRdb designates TRBD2, a call that cannot be tested without DNA. The CDR3 runs 16 residues. CDR1 is MNHEY and CDR2 is SMNVEV in the germline V gene (reference sequence). CDR3 sequence reads: CASSLGTSGGLETQYF.

The chain employs TRBV3-1 and TRBJ1-2; lacking DNA, the TRBD1 call made by TCRdb goes unchecked. Germline V CDR1 and CDR2: LGHDT, YNNKEL (reference sequence). The CDR3 sequence is 14 residues long. CDR3 sequence: CASSPPGGLFGYTF.